These T cell receptor beta chains were read from a single sample in a study of CD8+ T cells in alopecia areata. Measured with immunoSEQ multiplex PCR; TCRdb has only the in-frame clones, and not every one. The table records roughly 140,000 clones, 65% to 90% of them present only once. The specimen was CD8+ T cells sorted from blood, collected at week 4, from a patient treated with tofacitinib. These receptors all come from a human donor with alopecia areata. Each CDR3 is given with its conserved first and last residue. D genes are given only for firm matches. A clone size is listed for some rows: how often the clone was seen (once, few, many), or a class if it is expanded.

clone_size	cdr3_length	v_call	j_call	d_call	cdr3_aa	cdr3_nt
NA	11	TRBV11-2	TRBJ2-5	NA	CASSLALDQYF	TGTGCCAGCAGCTTAGCCTTGGACCAGTACTTC
NA	17	TRBV29-1	TRBJ2-6	NA	CSVEDPPGAAGANVLTF	TGCAGCGTTGAAGATCCGCCGGGGGCTGCTGGGGCCAACGTCCTGACTTTC
NA	17	TRBV4-2	TRBJ2-2	TRBD2	CASSQEHTSVNTGELFF	TGTGCCAGCAGCCAAGAACATACTAGCGTGAACACCGGGGAGCTGTTTTTT
NA	14	TRBV6-6	TRBJ2-7	TRBD1	CASNGQGVKREQYF	TGTGCCAGCAACGGACAGGGTGTTAAGCGCGAGCAGTACTTC
NA	10	TRBV29-1	TRBJ1-2	NA	CSVTSGGYTF	TGCAGCGTCACGTCCGGGGGCTACACCTTC
NA	14	TRBV27	TRBJ2-3	NA	CASSWKGVPDTQYF	TGTGCCAGCAGTTGGAAGGGGGTGCCAGATACGCAGTATTTT
NA	14	TRBV30	TRBJ2-2	TRBD1	CAWSQGQGSGELFF	TGTGCCTGGAGCCAGGGACAGGGGTCAGGGGAGCTGTTTTTT
NA	12	TRBV6-1	TRBJ2-1	NA	CASKFTRGEQFF	TGTGCCAGCAAATTCACTCGGGGTGAGCAGTTCTTC
NA	14	TRBV7-2	TRBJ2-7	TRBD2	CASSLGGASYEQYF	TGTGCCAGCAGCCTCGGGGGGGCCTCCTACGAGCAGTACTTC
NA	14	TRBV4-1	TRBJ1-1	NA	CASSQERQGTEAFF	TGCGCCAGCAGCCAAGAAAGGCAGGGCACTGAAGCTTTCTTT
NA	14	TRBV7-6	TRBJ2-3	NA	CASSLGAGTDTQYF	TGTGCCAGCAGCTTAGGCGCGGGCACAGATACGCAGTATTTT
NA	15	TRBV9	TRBJ2-7	TRBD1	CASSVEQGDIYEQYF	TGTGCCAGCAGCGTAGAACAGGGGGATATCTACGAGCAGTACTTC
NA	15	TRBV5-1	TRBJ1-2	TRBD1	CASSLELTGSVGYTF	TGCGCCAGCAGCTTGGAGCTGACAGGGTCGGTTGGCTACACCTTC
NA	14	TRBV7-9	TRBJ2-5	TRBD1	CASSLKTGEETQYF	TGTGCCAGCAGCTTAAAGACAGGGGAAGAGACCCAGTACTTC
NA	17	TRBV4-3	TRBJ2-5	TRBD2	CASSHLSSGGAQETQYF	TGCGCCAGCAGCCACCTTTCTAGCGGGGGGGCCCAAGAGACCCAGTACTTC
NA	16	TRBV11-2	TRBJ2-1	TRBD1	CASSLDPWDRNNEQFF	TGTGCCAGCAGCTTAGACCCGTGGGACAGGAACAATGAGCAGTTCTTC
NA	12	TRBV7-6	TRBJ2-3	NA	CASSLVEDTQYF	TGTGCCAGCAGCTTAGTTGAAGATACGCAGTATTTT
NA	13	TRBV5-1	TRBJ2-7	NA	CASSFDRTYEQYF	TGCGCCAGCAGTTTTGACAGAACCTACGAGCAGTACTTC
NA	15	TRBV7-9	TRBJ2-7	TRBD2	CASSPTSGGAREQYF	TGTGCCAGCAGCCCGACTAGCGGGGGGGCGAGGGAGCAGTACTTC
NA	14	TRBV6-6	TRBJ2-5	NA	CASKTAKAQETQYF	TGTGCCAGCAAGACAGCGAAAGCACAAGAGACCCAGTACTTC
NA	16	TRBV7-9	TRBJ1-4	NA	CASSLTTGTMLEKLFF	TGTGCCAGCAGCCTAACAACAGGGACAATGCTTGAAAAACTGTTTTTT
NA	17	TRBV27	TRBJ2-5	TRBD2	CASSLNSQRGDQETQYF	TGTGCCAGCAGTTTAAATTCCCAGCGGGGGGACCAAGAGACCCAGTACTTC
NA	16	TRBV5-4	TRBJ2-1	TRBD1	CASSLRGTGGGDEQFF	TGTGCCAGCAGCTTGAGAGGGACAGGGGGCGGAGATGAGCAGTTCTTC
NA	14	TRBV11-3	TRBJ2-1	TRBD2	CATRLVAGDNEQFF	TGTGCCACCCGCCTTGTTGCGGGGGACAATGAGCAGTTCTTC
NA	14	TRBV4-3	TRBJ2-7	NA	CASSQDLGAYEQYF	TGCGCCAGCAGCCAAGATTTAGGTGCCTACGAGCAGTACTTC
NA	13	TRBV5-6	TRBJ2-7	NA	CASSFGRSYEQYF	TGTGCCAGCAGCTTTGGCAGATCCTACGAGCAGTACTTC
NA	14	TRBV27	TRBJ1-1	NA	CASSPRTGNTEAFF	TGTGCCAGCAGTCCTAGGACGGGGAACACTGAAGCTTTCTTT
once	16	TRBV12-1	TRBJ2-7	NA	CASSGLAGGQSYEQYF	TGTGCCAGCAGCGGATTAGCGGGGGGCCAATCCTACGAGCAGTACTTC
NA	13	TRBV5-4	TRBJ2-7	NA	CASSSGPDYEQYF	TGTGCCAGCAGCTCGGGACCCGACTACGAGCAGTACTTC
NA	15	TRBV7-9	TRBJ2-7	NA	CASSRPGRGPYEQYF	TGTGCCAGCAGCCGACCGGGACGCGGGCCCTACGAGCAGTACTTC
NA	14	TRBV9	TRBJ2-3	NA	CASSVTGSTDTQYF	TGTGCCAGCAGCGTGACAGGTAGCACAGATACGCAGTATTTT
NA	15	TRBV9	TRBJ2-3	TRBD2	CASTTSGGDTDTQYF	TGTGCCAGCACCACCAGCGGGGGCGACACAGATACGCAGTATTTT
NA	13	TRBV7-2	TRBJ2-7	NA	CASSFGRAYEQYF	TGTGCCAGCAGCTTTGGCAGGGCCTACGAGCAGTACTTC
NA	17	TRBV2	TRBJ2-1	TRBD2	CASSVAASGGGYNEQFF	TGTGCCAGCAGTGTAGCCGCTAGCGGGGGGGGATACAATGAGCAGTTCTTC
NA	14	TRBV7-8	TRBJ1-6	TRBD1	CASSSTGANSPLHF	TGTGCCAGCAGCTCGACAGGGGCCAATTCACCCCTCCACTTT
NA	13	TRBV29-1	TRBJ2-7	TRBD1	CSHSDRDSYEQYF	TGCAGCCACTCGGACAGGGACTCCTACGAGCAGTACTTC
NA	15	TRBV4-3	TRBJ1-5	TRBD1	CASSHGTGAYQPQHF	TGCGCCAGCAGCCATGGGACAGGGGCTTATCAGCCCCAGCATTTT
NA	14	TRBV30	TRBJ1-2	TRBD1	CAWSVQGVGDGYTF	TGTGCCTGGAGTGTACAGGGGGTAGGGGATGGCTACACCTTC
NA	17	TRBV4-1	TRBJ2-5	TRBD2	CASSQEGTSGDQETQYF	TGCGCCAGCAGCCAAGAGGGGACTAGCGGGGATCAAGAGACCCAGTACTTC
NA	16	TRBV4-2	TRBJ1-2	NA	CASSQDRDPRGYGYTF	TGTGCCAGCAGCCAAGATAGGGACCCGAGGGGCTATGGCTACACCTTC
NA	14	TRBV6-6	TRBJ1-6	NA	CASVSGAKYSPLHF	TGTGCCAGCGTGTCGGGGGCCAAGTATTCACCCCTCCACTTT